The 18 T cell receptor beta chains listed next were all sequenced from one sample in a study of beta chain features in type 1 diabetes. The antigens these receptors bind are not known. Study-level results: For Type 1 diabetes patients, all four CD4+ subsets carried TCRB CDR3s that were moderately but significantly shorter.

The sequenced template was cDNA made from the entire isolated RNA. TCRdb's table, derived via immunoSEQ multiplex PCR, lists solely in-frame clones and lacks some. The profile shows 680,000 or so clones, 13% of them singletons. Material: naive CD4+ T cells from blood. The source of these receptors is a man aged 18 to 35 with type 1 diabetes.

The J gene is TRBJ2-2, the V gene TRBV30; D is unresolved. This CDR3 spans 11 amino acids. The V and J ends lost 4 bases and 4 bases respectively, with 4 bases between them. Germline CDR1 reads GTSNPN; CDR2 reads SVGIG (reference sequence). In nucleotides, the CDR3 is TGTGCCTGGATTGGCACCGGGGAGCTGTTTTTT. Translation: CAWIGTGELFF. Full variable domain (outside the CDR3, taken from reference TRBV30 and TRBJ2-2): SQTIHQWPATLVQPVGSPLSLECTVEGTSNPNLYWYRQAAGRGLQLLFYSVGIGQISSEVPQNLSASRPQDRQFILSSKKLLLSDSGFYLCAWIGTGELFFGEGSRLTVL.

There are a few counts of this clone. The rearrangement uses TRBV4-1 and TRBJ1-2; D is possibly TRBD1 (6 bases). The V gene's germline CDR1 is MGHRA and CDR2 YSYEKL. The CDR3 is 16 amino acids. V lost 2 bases and J lost 4, with 17 bases in between. The CDR3 sequence: CASSQRGGATPYGYTF. CDR3 DNA sequence: TGCGCCAGCAGCCAACGCGGGGGGGCTACACCCTATGGCTACACCTTC.

The chain carries TRBV2 and TRBJ2-7; 9 nucleotides match TRBD1. Losses at the gene ends were 4 bases for V and 5 bases for J; bases not matched to a gene: 6. Germline V gives CDR1 SNHLY, CDR2 FYNNEI. This CDR3 comprises 14 residues. The DNA of the CDR3 is TGTGCCAGCAGTGTCCTTGGACAGGGGCACGAGCAGTACTTC. It is translated as CASSVLGQGHEQYF.

This clone was counted between two and nine times. The genes are TRBV11-1 and TRBJ2-3; 9 bases fit TRBD2. Germline CDR1 reads SGHAT; CDR2 reads FQDESV (reference sequence). Trimming cost V 6 bases and J 5 bases; bases outside gene matches: 9. The CDR3 covers 15 residues. The DNA for the CDR3 is TGTGCCAGCAGACCAACTAGCGGGCGGGGAGATACGCAGTATTTT. This translates into CASRPTSGRGDTQYF.

The genes are TRBV2 and TRBJ1-1; D is possibly TRBD1 (5 bases). The V and J ends lost 6 bases and 4 bases respectively, with 9 bases between them. This CDR3 region has 12 residues. Per germline, CDR1 SNHLY and CDR2 FYNNEI. CDR3 protein: CASRYRLTEAFF. In DNA, the CDR3 is TGTGCCAGCAGATACAGGCTCACTGAAGCTTTCTTT.

The chain employs TRBV7-2 and TRBJ1-2, with a weak D call TRBD1 (5 bases). Deletions cut 5 bases from V and 4 bases from J, with 17 bases between. CDR1 SGHTA and CDR2 FQGNSA come from the germline V gene. The CDR3 runs 15 residues. The DNA for the CDR3 is TGTGCCAGCAGCGCGGTCTACAGGAACTCCTATGGCTACACCTTC. This sequence encodes CASSAVYRNSYGYTF. Full variable domain (rest looked up from reference TRBV7-2 and TRBJ1-2): GAGVSQSPSNKVTEKGKDVELRCDPISGHTALYWYRQSLGQGLEFLIYFQGNSAPDKSGLPSDRFSAERTGGSVSTLTIQRTQQEDSAVYLCASSAVYRNSYGYTFGSGTRLTVV.

This clone was seen a few times. This rearrangement joins TRBV19 to TRBJ1-1; D gene ambiguous. The ends were cut back, 5 bases at V and 11 bases at J, with 9 bases in the middle. The CDR3 runs to 10 residues. The V gene's germline CDR1 is LNHDA and CDR2 SQIVND (reference sequence). CDR3: CASSGSFAFF. The CDR3, as DNA: TGTGCCAGTAGTGGTAGTTTTGCTTTCTTT.

This clone was observed a few times. The chain has TRBV2 and TRBJ2-5, with a tentative D call TRBD2 (6 bases). The germline gives CDR1 SNHLY, CDR2 FYNNEI. V lost 8 bases and J lost 0, with 10 bases in between. This CDR3 has 13 amino acids. The CDR3 spells CASCSGYQETQYF. As DNA, the CDR3 is TGTGCCAGCTGTAGCGGATACCAAGAGACCCAGTACTTC.

The chain couples TRBV28 to TRBJ2-3; D possibly corresponds to TRBD1 (5 bases). Germline CDR1 and CDR2: MDHEN and SYDVKM. V lost 10 bases and J 1 base, leaving 18 bases between the germline ends. The CDR3 extends over 15 amino acids. In DNA, the CDR3 is TGTGCCACCCTCGTCGCAGGGAAGCGCACAGATACGCAGTATTTT. It yields the protein CATLVAGKRTDTQYF.

The chain's CDR3 is CASSTLYEQYF. The CDR3, as DNA: TGTGCCAGCAGTACCCTATACGAGCAGTACTTC. The chain is built from TRBV28 and TRBJ2-7; D is ambiguous. V lost 5 bases and J 4 bases, leaving 6 bases between the germline ends. CDR1 and CDR2 from the germline V gene are MDHEN and SYDVKM. The CDR3 has 11 residues. The full variable domain, in which reference TRBV28 and TRBJ2-7 provide the parts outside the CDR3, is DVKVTQSSRYLVKRTGEKVFLECVQDMDHENMFWYRQDPGLGLRLIYFSYDVKMKEKGDIPEGYSVSREKKERFSLILESASTNQTSMYLCASSTLYEQYFGPGTRLTVT.

Worth noting for this clone: One end of the junction is discordant with germline, which a read error may explain. The CDR3 DNA sequence: TGCGCCAGCAGCTTGTCCCCCCGTTTGGGACTAGGACACTTC. This encodes CASSLSPRLGLGHF. This chain joins TRBV5-1 and TRBJ2-5; 8 bases fit TRBD2. Looked up from germline, CDR1 is SGHRS and CDR2 is YFSETQ. The CDR3 totals 14 residues.

In its sample, this clone was seen a few times. The V gene is TRBV29-1, the J gene TRBJ1-2; a possible D gene is TRBD1 (5 bases). Germline V CDR1 and CDR2: SQVTM, ANQGSEA. V lost 0 bases and J lost 4, with 12 bases in between. The CDR3 has 14 amino acids. CDR3 DNA sequence: TGCAGCGTTGAAGATCCGGGGGGATTCTATGGCTACACCTTC. Its translation is CSVEDPGGFYGYTF.

This clone appeared a few times. V is TRBV11-2 and J is TRBJ2-3; 8 bases align to TRBD2. CDR1 and CDR2 from the germline V gene are SGHAT and FQNNGV. The J segment lost 4 bases and the V segment lost 2 bases, leaving 2 bases of the junction unmatched. The CDR3 runs 14 residues. Written as DNA, the CDR3 is TGTGCCAGCAGCTTAACTAGCGGCGCAGATACGCAGTATTTT. It yields the protein CASSLTSGADTQYF.

This clone was recorded a few times. The same CDR3 can be traced to other DNA sequences in this sample. The gene calls are TRBV2 and TRBJ2-5; no clear D gene. Trimming took off 6 bases at V and 0 bases at J, with 5 bases between the two ends. This CDR3 is built from 12 residues. CDR1 and CDR2 (germline): SNHLY, FYNNEI. The CDR3 protein is CASRADQETQYF. Written as DNA, the CDR3 is TGTGCCAGCAGGGCGGACCAAGAGACCCAGTACTTC.

This clone was counted only a few times. This sequence joins TRBV5-1 and TRBJ2-7; 8 positions match TRBD1. V gave up 7 bases and J gave up 2 bases; unmatched junction bases: 17. The germline V gene encodes CDR1 SGHRS and CDR2 YFSETQ. The CDR3 runs to 17 residues. The CDR3 DNA is TGCGCCAGCTCCCCCGTGACCGGGACAGGCCAGACCTACGAGCAGTACTTC. Translating gives CASSPVTGTGQTYEQYF.

This clone appeared a few times. The rearrangement joins TRBV9 to TRBJ2-5; D is possibly TRBD1 (6 bases). V was shortened by 4 bases and J by 1 base, with 11 bases between the two germline ends. The CDR3 is 14 amino acids. Germline V lookup: CDR1 SGDLS, CDR2 YYNGEE. DNA for the CDR3: TGTGCCAGCAGCCCCCGGACAGTCCAAGAGACCCAGTACTTC. Its protein is CASSPRTVQETQYF.

In its sample, this clone was seen a few times. This rearrangement joins TRBV4-1 to TRBJ1-2; 8 nucleotides match TRBD1. The germline CDR1 and CDR2 sequences are MGHRA and YSYEKL. This CDR3 spans 12 amino acids. V lost 4 bases to trimming and J lost 8 bases; unmatched junction nucleotides: 3. CDR3 sequence reads: CASSPGQGGYTF. CDR3 nucleotide sequence: TGCGCCAGCAGCCCCGGACAGGGAGGCTACACCTTC.

The chain joins TRBV9 to TRBJ2-7, with a weak D call TRBD2 (6 bases). Deletions cut 0 bases from V and 3 bases from J, with 13 bases between. This CDR3 has 15 amino acids. Germline CDR1 and CDR2: SGDLS and YYNGEE. CDR3 loop: CASSVAGRYGYEQYF. The CDR3 DNA sequence: TGTGCCAGCAGCGTAGCAGGGAGGTATGGCTACGAGCAGTACTTC.